This T cell receptor beta chain was recorded in a study of CD8 T cells in Susac syndrome. About this clonotype itself: The antigen is unknown.

Findings and limits, study-wide: In total CD8+ repertoires, about 16 Susac-specific public clones were found, and in CD8+ TEMRA repertoires, a few were found.

RNA was extracted with the RNeasy kit, and a quantity of roughly 0.45 to 1 ug was reverse transcribed using random hexamers. Amplification of TCR beta CDR3 was carried out by immunoSEQ multiplex PCR, which covered 54 Vbeta and 13 Jbeta segments. TCRdb fed the immunoSEQ multiplex PCR reads into MiXCR, producing one record per CDR3 protein. The sample carries tens of thousands of distinct CDR3 sequences, 94% recorded once. From blood CD8+ and CD4+ T cells, the TCR beta chain was sequenced. Deletions cut 3 bases from V and 7 bases from J, with 9 bases between. Germline CDR1 reads DFQATT; CDR2 reads SNEGSKA (reference sequence). This CDR3 spans 11 amino acids.

Sequencing was done on a sample of CD8+ T cells from PBMCs. This clonotype was obtained from a human donor with Susac syndrome. The J gene is TRBJ1-2, the V gene TRBV20-1, with D uncertain. The CDR3 loop reads CSARGVSGYTF. The DNA for the CDR3 is TGCAGTGCTAGGGGCGTAAGTGGCTACACCTTC.